Sequencing of this TCR beta chain was carried out in a study of T cells in Graves' hyperthyroidism and ophthalmopathy. Looking at the study overall: Peripheral blood specimens were obtained at initial diagnosis, prior to any treatment.

The V gene end was trimmed by 4 bases and the J gene end by 0 bases; junction bases not matched to a gene: 7. Germline assignment: CDR1 SGHNT and CDR2 YYREEE (reference sequence). The CDR3 loop spans 17 amino acids. Using more than 8 ml of fresh peripheral blood, PBMCs were prepared. RNA transcripts were the template for amplifying TCR beta CDR3 regions. HTBI primers were employed in a first-round RT-PCR of the TCR CDR3. TCRdb passed the multiplex PCR reads through MiXCR, listing each CDR3 protein once. The sample has 600,000 or so distinct CDR3 sequences, roughly 15% seen once. Comments on this clonotype: The target antigen is unknown.

Study-level findings and limits: The model's output predicted ophthalmopathy at a median of about 6.5 months prior to onset.

V usage is TRBV5-4 and J usage is TRBJ2-1; 10 bases match TRBD1. The sample comprised blood. This clonotype was obtained from a woman aged 50 to 65 with Graves' ophthalmopathy. The CDR3 is CASSLGTGASSYNEQFF. The DNA of the CDR3 is TGTGCCAGCAGCCTCGGGACAGGGGCGAGCTCCTACAATGAGCAGTTCTTC.